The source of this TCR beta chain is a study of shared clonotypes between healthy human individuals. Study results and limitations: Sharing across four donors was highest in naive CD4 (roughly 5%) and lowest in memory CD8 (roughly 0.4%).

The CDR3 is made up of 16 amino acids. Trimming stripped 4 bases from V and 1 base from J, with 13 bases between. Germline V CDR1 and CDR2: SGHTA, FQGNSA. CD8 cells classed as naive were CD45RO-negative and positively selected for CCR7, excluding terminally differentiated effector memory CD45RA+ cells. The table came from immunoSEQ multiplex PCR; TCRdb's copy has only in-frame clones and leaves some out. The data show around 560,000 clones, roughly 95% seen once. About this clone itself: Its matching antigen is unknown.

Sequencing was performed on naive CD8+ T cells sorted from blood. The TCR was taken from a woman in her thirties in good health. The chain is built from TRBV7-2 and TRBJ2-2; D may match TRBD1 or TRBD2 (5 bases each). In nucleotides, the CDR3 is TGTGCCAGCAGCTCAAGGGACCAAAAGAACACCGGGGAGCTGTTTTTT. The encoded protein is CASSSRDQKNTGELFF. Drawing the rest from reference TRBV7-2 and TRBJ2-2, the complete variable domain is GAGVSQSPSNKVTEKGKDVELRCDPISGHTALYWYRQSLGQGLEFLIYFQGNSAPDKSGLPSDRFSAERTGGSVSTLTIQRTQQEDSAVYLCASSSRDQKNTGELFFGEGSRLTVL.